The 8 T cell receptor beta chains below come from one sample, sequenced in a study of T cells after yellow fever vaccination. One entry per CDR3 protein results from TCRdb running MiXCR on the 5' RACE reads. Among about 350,000 distinct CDR3 sequences, over 3.5% were seen once, and the ten largest hold under 30%. The source material was PBMCs, sampled 5 days after the yellow fever booster vaccination. These receptors were collected from a man in his late teens or twenties who received the YFV17D yellow fever vaccine.

There are many counts of this clonotype. The chain has TRBV7-2 and TRBJ2-5; no firm D call. There are 15 residues in the CDR3. Trimming removed 4 bases at V and 4 bases at J, with 16 bases between. Germline V gives CDR1 SGHTA, CDR2 FQGNSA. The CDR3 bases are TGTGCCAGCAGCTCGTGGGCGCACTACCCAGAGACCCAGTACTTC. Translating gives CASSSWAHYPETQYF.

This clonotype appeared a few times. The V gene is TRBV6-2 or TRBV6-3, the J gene TRBJ2-7; 7 positions agree with TRBD1. With 1 base clipped from V and 3 bases from J, the junction kept 0 bases outside the gene matches. The germline gives CDR1 MNHEY, CDR2 SVGEGT. The CDR3 extends over 13 amino acids. The CDR3 protein is CASSYYRGYEQYF. CDR3 DNA: TGTGCCAGCAGTTACTACAGGGGCTACGAGCAGTACTTC.

This sequence joins TRBV4-3 and TRBJ2-1; D possibly matches TRBD1 or TRBD2 (5 bases each). The CDR3 spans 15 residues. Trimming cost V 0 bases and J 3 bases, with 9 bases left between them. CDR1 LGHNA and CDR2 YSLEER come from the germline V gene. The CDR3 bases are TGCGCCAGCAGCCAAGAGGGGGTGAACTACAATGAGCAGTTCTTC. It translates to CASSQEGVNYNEQFF.

A few counts support this clonotype. The chain recombines TRBV12-3 or TRBV12-4 with TRBJ2-7, with D perhaps TRBD1 (5 bases). Trimming left V 5 bases short and J 0 bases short, with 14 bases between. The CDR3 is 15 amino acids. The CDR3 loop is CASSDNRIPSYEQYF. The CDR3 coding sequence is TGTGCCAGCAGTGACAACAGGATTCCCTCCTACGAGCAGTACTTC.

This clonotype was seen only a few times. The chain joins TRBV5-1 to TRBJ1-1, with D possibly TRBD1 on 5 matching bases. Deletions cut 5 bases from V and 11 bases from J, with 25 bases between. This CDR3 is 15 amino acids long. The germline gives CDR1 SGHRS, CDR2 YFSETQ. For the CDR3, the DNA is TGCGCCAGCAGGAGGGTCGACCGGGGCTCGAAGGGGGCTTTCTTT. Translation gives CASRRVDRGSKGAFF. The full variable domain, its missing parts supplied by reference TRBV5-1 and TRBJ1-1, is KAGVTQTPRYLIKTRGQQVTLSCSPISGHRSVSWYQQTPGQGLQFLFEYFSETQRNKGNFPGRFSGRQFSNSRSEMNVSTLELGDSALYLCASRRVDRGSKGAFFGQGTRLTVV.

This chain connects TRBV10-3 to TRBJ1-2; perhaps TRBD1 as D (6 bases). V was cut by 3 bases and J by 4 bases, with 15 bases left in between. This CDR3 has 15 amino acids. Germline V CDR1 and CDR2: ENHRY, SYGVKD. CDR3 sequence reads: CAISDDRTLLYGYTF. Here the CDR3 DNA reads TGTGCCATCAGTGATGACAGGACTCTACTCTATGGCTACACCTTC.

This clonotype was counted many times. The CDR3 DNA reads TGTGCCAGCACCCCAGGGACGTACGAGCAGTACTTC. As protein: CASTPGTYEQYF. J is TRBJ2-7 and V is TRBV6-2 or TRBV6-3, with D perhaps TRBD1 or TRBD2 (5 bases each). Trimming took 7 bases from V and 4 from J, leaving 11 bases between them. The CDR3 length is 12 residues. Per germline, CDR1 MNHEY and CDR2 SVGEGT.

This clonotype has just a few counts. In DNA form, the CDR3 reads TGCAGTGCAATGTGGGCGGAGGGCCCCTCCTACGAGCAGTACTTC. Residues: CSAMWAEGPSYEQYF. The chain employs TRBV20-1 and TRBJ2-7; perhaps TRBD2 as D (6 bases). V was shortened by 6 bases and J by 0 bases, with 18 bases between the two germline ends. The germline CDR1 and CDR2 sequences are DFQATT and SNEGSKA (reference sequence). CDR3 length: 15 amino acids.